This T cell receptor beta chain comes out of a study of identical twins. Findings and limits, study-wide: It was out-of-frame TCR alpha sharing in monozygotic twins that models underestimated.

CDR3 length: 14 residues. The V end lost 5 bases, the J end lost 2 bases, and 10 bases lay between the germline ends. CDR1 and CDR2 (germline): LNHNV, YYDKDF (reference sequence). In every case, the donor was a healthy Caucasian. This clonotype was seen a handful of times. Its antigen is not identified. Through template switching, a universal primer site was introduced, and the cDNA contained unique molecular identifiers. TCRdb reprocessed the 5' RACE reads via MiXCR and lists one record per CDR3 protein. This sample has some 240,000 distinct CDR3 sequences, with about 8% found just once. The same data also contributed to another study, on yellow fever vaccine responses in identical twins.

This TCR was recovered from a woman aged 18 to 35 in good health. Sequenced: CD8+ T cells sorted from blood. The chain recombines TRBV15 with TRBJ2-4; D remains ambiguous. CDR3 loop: CATSGMGSKNIQYF. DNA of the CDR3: TGTGCCACCAGCGGGATGGGGTCCAAAAACATTCAGTACTTC.